This T cell receptor beta chain was retrieved from a study of cytomegalovirus exposure and HLA in healthy donors (dated by TCRdb to 2016 to 2017). Looking at the study overall: An earlier analysis of roughly 500 of the donors reported over 250 Gb of sequence data and approximately 120 million unique TCR beta sequences obtained from 180 million or so T cells. The study was designed to test whether signatures of past pathogen exposure could be identified by cataloging public T cell receptors. The later analysis used no new phenotypic data to find candidate immune exposures, relying instead on TCR beta sequences and their occurrence across donors. Roughly five DR-DQ haplotypes were treated as single units for association and clustering because of strong linkage in the cohort. In a later genetic analysis, genome-wide SNP genotypes for 398 of the 666 donors were used, and that subset was treated as a discovery cohort. A later analysis re-analyzed previously published TCR beta repertoires from 650 to 800 donors and added high-resolution HLA genotyping to study TCR occurrence patterns. The genetic ancestry cluster associated with self-reported Caucasian donors included 81% of the 398 genotyped donors. Along with the approximately 600-subject first cohort, a separate validation cohort of over a hundred different subjects was used. An earlier analysis of approximately 630 of the donors applied high-throughput TCR beta sequencing to assess whether each TCR beta V gene segment acted as functional or pseudogenic. Roughly 300 gigabases of sequencing data and around 80 million unique TCR sequences made up an early release that covered 500 to 700 HLA-typed donors. Donor age, sex, ethnicity and CMV serostatus were compiled alongside the repertoire data. Using immunosequencing, the study profiled T cell repertoires from approximately 700 subjects and related those repertoires to cytomegalovirus serostatus. HLA typing included class I and class II loci at four-digit resolution. Every repertoire in the discovery cohort had been generated on one and the same sequencing platform. The number of donors typed differed by locus, with roughly 629-640 for A, B, C, DRB1 and DQB1, around 500 for DQA1, over 600 for DPA1, and roughly 450 for DPB1. The study combined high-throughput TCR immunosequencing, statistical association of individual TCRs with disease status, and machine learning to predict cytomegalovirus infection status. Among about 370 genotyped donors of the cohort, an average of around 240,000 unique TCR beta nucleotide sequences was sequenced per donor, of which 15% to 20% were non-productive.

Library preparation was by the immunoSEQ multiplex PCR assay. For the multiplex PCR, a mixture combining 60 forward primers for TCR Vbeta segments and 13 reverse primers for TCR Jbeta segments was used. A multiplex PCR assay on genomic DNA amplified the CDR3 region of rearranged TCR beta genes. The amplified TCR beta libraries were sequenced on the Illumina HiSeq System as 87-base-pair reads. On the authors' methods: A later analysis counted about 80 million unique TCR beta chains across the 550 to 700 repertoires, and approximately 11 million of these chains were shared by at least two donors. Raw reads were error-corrected and collapsed into unique sequences by a nearest-neighbor algorithm in which closely related sequences were merged to remove PCR and sequencing errors. Alignment of CDR3 sequences to IMGT reference sequences was used to assign V, D and J gene segments. For a sequence to be retained, at least a six-nucleotide match to both a V gene segment and a J gene segment was required. Rearrangements were called productive when the CDR3 lacked stop codons and stayed in frame with V and J; all others were non-productive. Following IMGT convention, CDR3 was defined as the stretch from the second conserved V-encoded cysteine to the conserved J-encoded phenylalanine. Sequences without an unambiguous match to a single V gene segment were excluded from the earlier analysis of a few hundred of the donors. An earlier analysis of 500 to 600 of the donors classified V segments as functional when productive rearrangements were above 56.7% and as segregating when the standard deviation between donors was above 5%. A statistical classification framework was developed to diagnose cytomegalovirus status using the catalog of TCR beta chain sequences. In a later analysis, V and J genes were assigned by comparing TCR nucleotide sequences against IMGT/GENE-DB human TR gene sequences. The TCRdist pipeline was used in a later analysis to assign CDR3 sequences and most-parsimonious VDJ recombination scenarios. A later analysis defined each TCR beta chain by its CDR3 amino acid sequence plus V-gene family, and excluded reads lacking a unique V-gene family. To address suspected cross-contamination and a sequencing artifact, a later analysis removed 550 to 750 highly shared, low-generation-probability nucleotide sequences. In a later analysis, a clonal expansion index was calculated for each public chain from normalized within-repertoire ranks of inferred template counts. In a later analysis, generation probabilities were computed with a VDJ recombination model fitted to out-of-frame rearrangements, and the resulting probabilities were checked against IGoR. In a later analysis, TCR-TCR, TCR-HLA and TCR-CMV co-occurrence was scored with hypergeometric tests, and a repertoire-size bias correction was applied to TCR pairs. A later analysis estimated false discovery rates by permuting HLA or CMV assignments 20 times. In a later analysis, co-occurring TCRs were grouped using DBSCAN, and TCRdist sequence similarity was added for clustering within HLA-allele-positive subsets. Co-occurrence clustering excluded repertoires with fewer than 30,000 or more than 120,000 public chains, plus five with anomalous nucleotide sharing. Entries here come from immuneACCESS through TCRdb and include only in-frame sequences with V and J called. Some clones fail to appear in such tables; in the studies checked, an unresolved V gene covers under half of the shortfall, and the cause of the remainder is unknown. That table furnishes V, J and clone size, whereas the DNA furnished D and trimming. The sample profile shows around 150,000 clones; about 77% of them were found once. The ten biggest clones cover approximately 9.8% of the sample.

Comments on this clone: There is no known antigen for this receptor. Base qualities are missing; no much larger clone stands one base away.

What the authors observed across the whole study: The classifier was reported to diagnose cytomegalovirus status with high specificity and sensitivity in both the original and validation cohorts. In vitro tests confirmed that three of the cytomegalovirus-associated TCR beta chains recognize cytomegalovirus antigens. In the study, 150 to 200 TCR beta chains were listed as associated with cytomegalovirus. Correlated functional status among segregating V segments might be attributable to linkage disequilibrium, but an unknown experimental factor could not be ruled out. V-gene and J-gene trimming of TCR beta chains was associated with a missense DCLRE1C variant in a later genetic analysis, and the association was replicated in an independent cohort. Several of the top co-occurrence clusters appeared to be linked to parvovirus B19, influenza, CMV and Epstein-Barr virus, according to a later analysis. Most CMV-associated TCR beta chains appeared to be HLA-restricted in a later analysis, and the HLA associations seemed to be driven largely by CMV exposure. A further reported finding was that TCR beta sequences accurately predicted the HLA-A and HLA-B alleles for most subjects in the first cohort. At a false discovery rate of 0.05, a later analysis linked approximately 18,000 TCR beta sequences to specific HLA alleles. A later analysis found that HLA-associated TCR beta chains were more clonally expanded and had lower generation probabilities than equally common non-associated chains. Because HLA typing was missing for some donors at each locus, association tests included only the typed subset. The earlier analysis of about 600 of the donors excluded seventeen rarely observed V segments, including chromosome 9 orphons, because counts were too low. In this cohort, only TCR beta chains were sequenced, and detectable features were limited by the absence of alpha or paired-chain data. A later analysis found that TCR association rates varied across HLA loci, with DRB1 alleles showing the most associated TCRs and HLA-C alleles the fewest. Most TCR sequences were observed very rarely across donors, whereas some public TCRs were present in many individuals. In an earlier analysis of about 600 of the donors, most TCR beta V segments appeared in productive rearrangements about 87% or about 30% of the time, broadly matching IMGT annotations. CMV serostatus was the only immune exposure information available for the cohort. Sequencing depth was assumed to be roughly uniform across donors in the presence/absence analyses, though that assumption may not hold. Assigning TCR associations to individual alleles was difficult when HLA alleles, especially DR and DQ, strongly co-occurred. A cluster of highly shared sequence variants was judged likely to represent a technical artifact of the sequencing pipeline. It was suggested by the authors that the approach could potentially be generalized to other disease states and immunological phenotypes. In a later genetic analysis, fewer N-insertions in productive TCRs were reported among donors in an Asian-associated ancestry cluster than the roughly 700-donor mean.

The cohort was made up of 666 healthy bone marrow donors. Cohort members were all nominally healthy when sampled, although unrecorded immune exposures were likely present. The donor was CMV seropositive and belonged to the group of 250 to 300 seropositive cohort members. Each donor provided a peripheral blood sample, and peripheral blood mononuclear cells were used for TCR beta sequencing. The Qiagen DNeasy Blood Extraction Kit was used to extract genomic DNA from the blood cell samples. The TCR originated in a man aged 18 to 30 in good health and CMV-seropositive. Sequencing was carried out using PBMCs.

The CDR3 region reads CASSGTGAQGYTF. Read as DNA, the sequence is TGTGCCAGCAGCGGGACAGGGGCGCAGGGCTACACCTTC. The V and J genes are TRBV9 and TRBJ1-2; the central 9 bases match TRBD1. CDR1 and CDR2, looked up from the germline V gene, are SGDLS and YYNGEE. Trimmed from V: 3 bases; trimmed from J: 8 bases; junction bases lacking a gene match: 5. From cysteine to phenylalanine, the CDR3 is 13 amino acids long. Only the CDR3 portion is preserved as DNA: 39 bases, with reading frame beginning at the first base.